The present T cell receptor beta chain was sequenced within a study of shared clonotypes between healthy human individuals. Several immunoSEQ 96-well plates shared each subset's DNA, each plate a replicate. The assay was immunoSEQ multiplex PCR, and TCRdb's table has in-frame clones only and misses some. The repertoire holds about 680,000 clones, with less than 80% as singletons. The CDR3 is 15 residues long. Trimming took 1 base from V and 3 from J, leaving 13 bases between them. Germline assignment: CDR1 LGHNA and CDR2 YNFKEQ. The chain links TRBV4-2 to TRBJ2-7; D may be TRBD2 (5 bases). The sequencing input was memory CD4+ T cells sorted from blood. Sample subset: CD45RA-negative fraction. The receptor's source is a woman in her 30s in good health. In nucleotides, the CDR3 is TGTGCCAGCAGCCAAGGCCCAGCGGAAGGCTACGAGCAGTACTTC. Protein product: CASSQGPAEGYEQYF.